The sequence of this T cell receptor (beta chain) was determined in a study of early T cells in non-severe SARS-CoV-2 infection. Whole-study context: Unsorted whole blood bulk RNA was sequenced, with unpaired chains. Overall study findings and caveats: The VDJdb matching leaned toward anti-spike CD8 responses and overlooked private and CD4 specificities.

Note on this clonotype: The antigen remains unidentified.

Tagging with unique molecular identifiers was applied to individual cDNA molecules. TCRdb passed the 5' RACE reads through MiXCR, listing each CDR3 protein once. This table holds about 35,000 distinct CDR3 sequences, around 5.8% found once. CDR1 and CDR2 (germline): LGHDT, YNNKEL (reference sequence). This CDR3 spans 18 amino acids. V was trimmed by 3 bases and J by 13 bases, leaving 32 bases between them. The clonotype was recovered from an adult who was a healthcare worker with PCR-confirmed SARS-CoV-2 infection or an uninfected control (not recorded which). This chain connects TRBV3-1 to TRBJ2-3; D possibly corresponds to TRBD1 (6 bases). Sequenced here: whole blood, sampled at baseline. The CDR3 DNA reads TGTGCCAGCAGCCAGTCTACAGGGAGTCCAATCAATTCGGTTAGGAAGTATTTT. Protein product: CASSQSTGSPINSVRKYF.